These 29 T cell receptor beta chains share one sample of origin, sequenced in a study of shared clonotypes between healthy human individuals. TCRdb's copy holds only in-frame clones and misses some; the assay was immunoSEQ multiplex PCR. Counted here are roughly 770,000 clones, around 96% occurring once; the ten biggest clones make up about 0.21%. CD45RO negativity and positive selection for CCR7 defined naive CD8 cells, a population that excluded terminally differentiated effector memory CD45RA+ cells. The sequenced sample consisted of naive CD8+ T cells sorted from blood. Every receptor here comes from a man aged 30 to 39 in good health.

The V call is TRBV7-9, the J call TRBJ1-2, with 8 bases lining up with TRBD1. V was pared by 5 bases and J by 3 bases, with 11 bases of the junction left unmatched. Germline V gene sequence: CDR1 SEHNR, CDR2 FQNEAQ (reference sequence). The CDR3 extends over 16 amino acids. CDR3 nucleotide sequence: TGTGCCAGCAGCCATGGGACGGTGACAGGGGACTATGGCTACACCTTC. This codes for CASSHGTVTGDYGYTF.

The V call is TRBV10-3, the J call TRBJ2-1; TRBD2 aligns across 7 bases. This CDR3 has 18 amino acids. Germline V gives CDR1 ENHRY, CDR2 SYGVKD. V gave up 2 bases and J gave up 0 bases; unmatched junction bases: 10. CDR3 residues: CAISEPTSTRSSYNEQFF. CDR3 nucleotide sequence: TGTGCCATCAGTGAGCCGACTAGCACCCGGAGCTCCTACAATGAGCAGTTCTTC.

J is TRBJ1-1 and V is TRBV7-6; a possible D gene is TRBD1 (6 bases). Germline V gene data show CDR1 as SGHVS and CDR2 as FNYEAQ. This CDR3 has 17 residues. With 1 base removed from V and 0 bases from J, the gap between germline ends came to 15 bases. For the CDR3, the DNA is TGTGCCAGCAGCTTAGGCTCGTGGAGGGACATGAACACTGAAGCTTTCTTT. It yields the protein CASSLGSWRDMNTEAFF. The full variable domain, with the rest looked up from reference TRBV7-6 and TRBJ1-1, is GAGVSQSPRYKVTKRGQDVALRCDPISGHVSLYWYRQALGQGPEFLTYFNYEAQQDKSGLPNDRFSAERPEGSISTLTIQRTEQRDSAMYRCASSLGSWRDMNTEAFFGQGTRLTVV.

The V call is TRBV7-7, the J call TRBJ2-5; D uncertain. V lost 3 bases, J lost 8 bases, and 13 bases lay in between. Germline V CDR1 and CDR2: SSHAT, FNYEAQ (reference sequence). The CDR3 consists of 13 residues. The CDR3 nucleotides are TGTGCCAGCAGCTTTGGGCAGATGGATACCCAGTACTTC. Amino acids: CASSFGQMDTQYF.

The J gene is TRBJ2-1, the V gene TRBV7-8, with D possibly TRBD1 on 6 matching bases. The V and J ends lost 3 bases and 5 bases respectively, with 17 bases between them. The CDR3 length is 16 residues. Per the germline V gene, CDR1 is SGHVS and CDR2 is FQNEAQ. CDR3 sequence: CASSFSKGTLNNEQFF. In DNA form, the CDR3 reads TGTGCCAGCAGCTTTAGCAAAGGGACACTTAACAATGAGCAGTTCTTC. The full variable domain, rest sourced from reference TRBV7-8 and TRBJ2-1, is GAGVSQSPRYKVAKRGQDVALRCDPISGHVSLFWYQQALGQGPEFLTYFQNEAQLDKSGLPSDRFFAERPEGSVSTLKIQRTQQEDSAVYLCASSFSKGTLNNEQFFGPGTRLTVL.

The rearrangement joins TRBV7-2 to TRBJ1-2, with TRBD1 as a possible D gene (6 bases). CDR1 is SGHTA and CDR2 is FQGNSA in the germline V gene. V shed 5 bases and J shed 4 bases, with 14 bases lying between them. CDR3 length: 14 amino acids. The CDR3 bases are TGTGCCAGCAGCGTACCGACAGGTGCCTATGGCTACACCTTC. Translated, it gives CASSVPTGAYGYTF.

The CDR3 here is CATSTRGGLYNEQFF. CDR3 coding DNA: TGTGCCACCAGCACCCGAGGCGGGTTATACAATGAGCAGTTCTTC. The genes are TRBV15 and TRBJ2-1, with D perhaps matching TRBD2 (5 bases). The CDR3 contains 15 residues. Per germline, CDR1 LNHNV and CDR2 YYDKDF (reference sequence). V lost 4 bases to trimming and J lost 4 bases, with 14 bases between them.

The chain combines TRBV6-1 with TRBJ1-3; no definite D call. Germline CDR1 reads MNHNS; CDR2 reads SASEGT. V lost 1 base, J lost 0 bases, and 7 bases lay in between. This CDR3 spans 15 amino acids. The CDR3: CASSEEGSSGNTIYF. The CDR3 bases are TGTGCCAGCAGTGAAGAAGGGAGCTCTGGAAACACCATATATTTT.

The chain has TRBV5-6 and TRBJ1-4; D is unresolved. The CDR3 consists of 14 residues. Deletions cut 2 bases from V and 7 bases from J, with 12 bases between. CDR1 is SGHDT and CDR2 is YYEEEE in the germline V gene. The CDR3 DNA is TGTGCCAGCAGCTTTTCTGGGCAGCTTGAAAAACTGTTTTTT. This codes for CASSFSGQLEKLFF. Using reference TRBV5-6 and TRBJ1-4 for the parts outside the CDR3, the full variable domain is DAGVTQSPTHLIKTRGQQVTLRCSPKSGHDTVSWYQQALGQGPQFIFQYYEEEERQRGNFPDRFSGHQFPNYSSELNVNALLLGDSALYLCASSFSGQLEKLFFGSGTQLSVL.

This CDR3 reads CASSLRGTSADNEQFF. The CDR3 nucleotides read TGTGCCAGCAGCCTCCGGGGGACTAGTGCCGACAATGAGCAGTTCTTC. The chain combines TRBV11-3 with TRBJ2-1; 8 positions match TRBD2. The V segment lost 5 bases and the J segment 5 bases; nucleotides outside the gene matches: 11. The CDR3 spans 16 residues. Germline CDR1 and CDR2: SGHNT and YENEEA.

The J gene is TRBJ2-1, the V gene TRBV19; D gene unclear. The CDR3 runs to 16 residues. V lost 4 bases and J lost 3, with 16 bases in between. CDR1 is LNHDA and CDR2 is SQIVND in the germline V gene (reference sequence). CDR3 sequence: CASSNLEGLFYNEQFF. DNA for the CDR3: TGTGCCAGTAGTAACCTCGAAGGTCTCTTCTACAATGAGCAGTTCTTC.

J is TRBJ2-1 and V is TRBV15; D ambiguous. The CDR3 has 14 residues. Germline V gene lookup returns CDR1 LNHNV and CDR2 YYDKDF (reference sequence). Trimming left V 1 base short and J 7 bases short, with 11 bases between. CDR3 in DNA: TGTGCCACCAGCAGAGTGTCAGAACAGAATGAGCAGTTCTTC. This sequence encodes CATSRVSEQNEQFF. The full variable domain, completed using reference TRBV15 and TRBJ2-1, is DAMVIQNPRYQVTQFGKPVTLSCSQTLNHNVMYWYQQKSSQAPKLLFHYYDKDFNNEADTPDNFQSRRPNTSFCFLDIRSPGLGDTAMYLCATSRVSEQNEQFFGPGTRLTVL.

The chain combines TRBV11-2 with TRBJ2-1, with D perhaps matching TRBD2 (5 bases). Germline V gene data show CDR1 as SGHAT and CDR2 as FQNNGV. V was cut by 0 bases and J by 3 bases, with 15 bases left in between. The CDR3 is 17 amino acids. The CDR3 DNA is TGTGCCAGCAGCTTAGATTGGTGGGGAGATAACTACAATGAGCAGTTCTTC. Translated, it gives CASSLDWWGDNYNEQFF.

The chain is built from TRBV5-8 and TRBJ1-2, with a weak D call TRBD1 (6 bases). The V end lost 1 base, the J end lost 3 bases, and 10 bases lay between the germline ends. The CDR3 is made up of 14 amino acids. Germline lookup yields CDR1 SGHTS and CDR2 YDEGEE. The CDR3 bases are TGTGCCAGCAGCTTGAAAGCAGGGGACTATGGCTACACCTTC. Translated: CASSLKAGDYGYTF.

The V gene is TRBV5-1, the J gene TRBJ2-2, with D possibly being TRBD2 (5 bases). The CDR3 contains 15 residues. The V end was cut by 7 bases, the J end by 1 base, with 14 bases between. The germline gives CDR1 SGHRS, CDR2 YFSETQ. The chain's CDR3 is CASGPGVLNTGELFF. The CDR3 DNA is TGCGCCAGCGGTCCCGGGGTACTGAACACCGGGGAGCTGTTTTTT.

The rearrangement links TRBV4-1 to TRBJ2-3, with 7 bases identical to TRBD2. The germline gives CDR1 MGHRA, CDR2 YSYEKL. This CDR3 spans 15 amino acids. V was pared by 4 bases and J by 1 base, with 5 bases of the junction left unmatched. DNA of the CDR3: TGCGCCAGCAGCCCCCCGGGGGGTGGCACAGATACGCAGTATTTT. It yields the protein CASSPPGGGTDTQYF.

This chain links TRBV5-1 with TRBJ2-1, with unresolved D. Trimming stripped 4 bases from V and 6 bases from J, with 14 bases between. The CDR3 covers 14 residues. Germline-derived CDR1 and CDR2 are SGHRS and YFSETQ. CDR3 coding DNA: TGCGCCAGCAGCCCGCAGGCGTATAGCAATGAGCAGTTCTTC. This encodes CASSPQAYSNEQFF.

The chain uses TRBV2 and TRBJ1-5; possibly TRBD1 for D (5 bases). Trimming removed 6 bases at V and 0 bases at J, with 9 bases between. This CDR3 has 14 residues. The germline V gene encodes CDR1 SNHLY and CDR2 FYNNEI. CDR3 nucleotides: TGTGCCAGCAGGGGGACCGATAGCAATCAGCCCCAGCATTTT. Its protein is CASRGTDSNQPQHF.

This sequence joins TRBV10-3 and TRBJ2-7; 10 nucleotides line up with TRBD2. V dropped 3 bases and J dropped 6; count of bases not matched to a gene: 5. Per germline, CDR1 ENHRY and CDR2 SYGVKD. This CDR3 region has 14 residues. CDR3 nucleotide sequence: TGTGCCATCAGTGACGGACTAGCGGTCGGCGAGCAGTACTTC. This encodes CAISDGLAVGEQYF.

This chain joins TRBV13 and TRBJ2-5; TRBD1 might be the D (5 bases). CDR1 is PRHDT, CDR2 FYEKMQ, per germline (reference sequence). Trimming removed 3 bases from V and 11 bases from J, with 10 bases in between. CDR3 size: 11 residues. The CDR3, as DNA: TGTGCCAGCAGCTTCGGGCAGGGTCAGTACTTC. It yields the protein CASSFGQGQYF.

This sequence joins TRBV6-1 and TRBJ2-7; D remains ambiguous. V dropped 6 bases and J dropped 2 bases, with 14 bases sitting between them. The CDR3 is made up of 14 amino acids. Germline V gives CDR1 MNHNS, CDR2 SASEGT. In DNA form, the CDR3 reads TGTGCCAGCAGCCCCGGAGACGCCACCTACGAGCAGTACTTC. Translating it yields CASSPGDATYEQYF.

V usage is TRBV6-5 and J usage is TRBJ2-1; D is uncertain. CDR3 size: 15 residues. V lost 5 bases and J 2 bases, leaving 13 bases between the germline ends. Germline V CDR1 and CDR2: MNHEY, SVGAGI. The CDR3 reads CASSPGPNTYNEQFF. CDR3 DNA: TGTGCCAGCAGTCCAGGACCCAATACCTACAATGAGCAGTTCTTC.

The CDR3 spells CASSLEGSGLASYEQYF. CDR3 bases: TGTGCCAGCAGCTTGGAGGGGTCAGGACTAGCGTCCTACGAGCAGTACTTC. This chain joins TRBV5-8 and TRBJ2-7, with TRBD2 identical over 9 bases. The V gene end was trimmed by 0 bases and the J gene end by 1 base; junction bases not matched to a gene: 8. Germline V gene sequence: CDR1 SGHTS, CDR2 YDEGEE. The CDR3 is made up of 17 amino acids.

The rearrangement links TRBV27 to TRBJ1-1, with D possibly TRBD1 on 6 matching bases. V was pared by 5 bases and J by 4 bases, with 14 bases between. Germline assignment: CDR1 MNHEY and CDR2 SMNVEV (reference sequence). The CDR3 length is 14 residues. The CDR3 loop is CASSQQGLFTEAFF. CDR3 bases: TGTGCCAGCAGTCAACAGGGATTATTCACTGAAGCTTTCTTT.

The chain combines TRBV28 with TRBJ1-1, with D tentatively TRBD1 (5 bases). This CDR3 is built from 13 residues. Trimming removed 10 bases from V and 0 bases from J, with 12 bases in between. CDR1 MDHEN and CDR2 SYDVKM come from the germline V gene. CDR3 protein: CATFGGMNTEAFF. CDR3 nucleotides: TGTGCCACTTTTGGGGGGATGAACACTGAAGCTTTCTTT.

The V gene is TRBV9, the J gene TRBJ2-1; D unclear. V was clipped by 2 bases and J by 4 bases, with 7 bases between them. The CDR3 is 13 amino acids. Germline V CDR1 and CDR2: SGDLS, YYNGEE. CDR3 residues: CASSVDRYNEQFF. CDR3 DNA sequence: TGTGCCAGCAGCGTTGATCGATACAATGAGCAGTTCTTC.

The V gene is TRBV7-8, the J gene TRBJ2-3; D is uncertain. The germline gives CDR1 SGHVS, CDR2 FQNEAQ. The CDR3 runs 15 residues. V lost 3 bases to trimming and J lost 2 bases, with 12 bases between them. The CDR3 protein is CASSFGPRSTDTQYF. CDR3 coding DNA: TGTGCCAGCAGCTTCGGACCGAGGTCCACAGATACGCAGTATTTT.

The chain uses TRBV18 and TRBJ2-1, with a possible D match to TRBD1 (5 bases). This CDR3 contains 15 residues. The V and J ends lost 3 bases and 4 bases respectively, with 13 bases between them. Germline V gives CDR1 KGHSH, CDR2 LQKENI. CDR3 nucleotides: TGTGCCAGCTCACCGGGGCAGGGAATTTACAATGAGCAGTTCTTC. Encoded protein: CASSPGQGIYNEQFF. Complete variable domain (other parts from reference TRBV18 and TRBJ2-1): NAGVMQNPRHLVRRRGQEARLRCSPMKGHSHVYWYRQLPEEGLKFMVYLQKENIIDESGMPKERFSAEFPKEGPSILRIQQVVRGDSAAYFCASSPGQGIYNEQFFGPGTRLTVL.

CDR3 in DNA: TGCGCCAGCAGCCAAAAAGGGGCAGGGAACGAAAAACTGTTTTTT. It specifies CASSQKGAGNEKLFF. The J gene is TRBJ1-4, the V gene TRBV4-3; the D gene is possibly TRBD1 (5 bases). The germline V gene has CDR1 LGHNA and CDR2 YSLEER. V dropped 2 bases and J dropped 8 bases, with 15 bases sitting between them. The CDR3 runs 15 residues.